The 27 T cell receptor beta chains below all came from one sample that was sequenced in a study of blood T cell repertoires in COVID-19. Data came from immunoSEQ multiplex PCR; TCRdb stores just in-frame clones and leaves some out. The table includes roughly 120,000 clones, 65% to 90% detected once. The sample was peripheral blood. The origin of the receptors is a man at least 80 years old with acute or convalescent COVID-19.

The rearrangement joins TRBV12-3 or TRBV12-4 to TRBJ1-2; TRBD1 aligns across 7 bases. The junction had 5 bases not matched to a gene; V was cut back by 5 bases and J by 5 bases. The length of the CDR3 is 13 residues. The CDR3 nucleotides are TGTGCCAGCAGTCGGACAGGAACGTATGGCTACACCTTC. Residues: CASSRTGTYGYTF.

This clone was found a few times. This sequence joins TRBV2 and TRBJ1-1; D perhaps matches TRBD1 (5 bases). V gave up 5 bases and J gave up 3 bases, with 16 bases separating them. Germline V gives CDR1 SNHLY, CDR2 FYNNEI. The CDR3 covers 15 residues. The CDR3 is CASSRAARVDTEAFF. The CDR3 DNA follows: TGTGCCAGCAGTCGGGCGGCCAGGGTGGACACTGAAGCTTTCTTT.

This chain connects TRBV7-9 to TRBJ1-1; D gene ambiguous. The germline CDR1 and CDR2 sequences are SEHNR and FQNEAQ (reference sequence). This CDR3 has 11 residues. The V end was cut by 5 bases, the J end by 3 bases, with 4 bases between. This CDR3 reads CASSPYTEAFF. CDR3 nucleotides: TGTGCCAGCAGCCCATACACTGAAGCTTTCTTT.

This clone turned up a few times. The chain is built from TRBV7-2 and TRBJ2-2; TRBD2 is a possible D gene (6 bases). The V end lost 3 bases, the J end lost 4 bases, and 6 bases lay between the germline ends. The CDR3 covers 13 residues. CDR1 SGHTA and CDR2 FQGNSA come from the germline V gene. CDR3 DNA sequence: TGTGCCAGCAGCTTCGGGGGCACCGGGGAGCTGTTTTTT. Amino acids: CASSFGGTGELFF. The entire variable domain, with the rest obtained from reference TRBV7-2 and TRBJ2-2, is as follows: GAGVSQSPSNKVTEKGKDVELRCDPISGHTALYWYRQSLGQGLEFLIYFQGNSAPDKSGLPSDRFSAERTGGSVSTLTIQRTQQEDSAVYLCASSFGGTGELFFGEGSRLTVL.

The V call is TRBV6-6, the J call TRBJ2-5; D is undetermined. The CDR3 runs to 11 residues. Trimming shortened V by 6 bases and J by 4 bases, and 6 bases separated the two germline ends. Germline lookup yields CDR1 MNHNY and CDR2 SVGAGI (reference sequence). This chain's CDR3 is CASSAVETQYF. CDR3 in DNA: TGTGCCAGCAGCGCGGTAGAGACCCAGTACTTC.

The chain uses TRBV5-4 and TRBJ2-7, with TRBD2 matching 7 bases. V was clipped by 4 bases and J by 4 bases; unmatched bases: 11. The CDR3 length is 15 residues. Looked up from germline, CDR1 is SGHNT and CDR2 is YYREEE (reference sequence). CDR3 in amino acids: CASSPAGGSTYEQYF. The CDR3 nucleotides read TGTGCCAGCAGCCCTGCTGGCGGGAGCACGTACGAGCAGTACTTC.

This sequence joins TRBV18 and TRBJ2-2; 8 bases are a match to TRBD1. The CDR3 consists of 16 residues. J was trimmed by 1 base and V by 5 bases; bases with no gene match: 6. Germline assignment: CDR1 KGHSH and CDR2 LQKENI. The CDR3 DNA reads as TGTGCCAGCTCATCTGACAGGGGAAAGAACACCGGGGAGCTGTTTTTT. As protein: CASSSDRGKNTGELFF.

The V gene is TRBV10-3, the J gene TRBJ1-4; no reliable D call. The CDR3 spans 13 residues. CDR1 ENHRY and CDR2 SYGVKD come from the germline V gene. Trimming pared 10 bases from V and 4 bases from J, leaving 13 bases between. In nucleotides, the CDR3 is TGTGCCACCATTGGTAGGAGTAATGAAAAACTGTTTTTT. Translating it yields CATIGRSNEKLFF.

The chain carries TRBV5-5 and TRBJ2-1; 9 nucleotides line up with TRBD2. With 4 bases clipped from V and 3 bases from J, the junction kept 5 bases outside the gene matches. The CDR3 has 15 residues. Germline V gives CDR1 SGHKS, CDR2 YYEKEE (reference sequence). The CDR3 protein is CASSALAGFYNEQFF. CDR3 bases: TGTGCCAGCAGCGCACTAGCGGGTTTCTACAATGAGCAGTTCTTC. The complete variable domain, with remaining parts taken from reference TRBV5-5 and TRBJ2-1, reads DAGVTQSPTHLIKTRGQQVTLRCSPISGHKSVSWYQQVLGQGPQFIFQYYEKEERGRGNFPDRFSARQFPNYSSELNVNALLLGDSALYLCASSALAGFYNEQFFGPGTRLTVL.

This chain joins TRBV4-2 and TRBJ1-1; D is unclear. V was pared by 1 base and J by 1 base, with 10 bases between. Germline CDR1 and CDR2: LGHNA and YNFKEQ. CDR3 length: 15 residues. CDR3 region: CASSQGSQSNTEAFF. CDR3 coding DNA: TGTGCCAGCAGCCAAGGGAGCCAGTCGAACACTGAAGCTTTCTTT.

The chain carries TRBV29-1 and TRBJ1-1; maybe TRBD1 (6 bases). The CDR3 covers 13 residues. The ends were cut back, 6 bases at V and 5 bases at J, with 16 bases in the middle. In germline, CDR1 is SQVTM, CDR2 ANQGSEA. The CDR3 DNA follows: TGCAGCGTCGTCACCGAGGGACATACTGAAGCTTTCTTT. Translating gives CSVVTEGHTEAFF.

J is TRBJ2-1 and V is TRBV3-1 (or the pseudogene TRBV3-2), with D possibly TRBD2 on 5 matching bases. The CDR3 contains 17 residues. The V gene's germline CDR1 is LGHDT and CDR2 YNNKEL (reference sequence). Trimming removed 1 base from V and 4 bases from J, with 17 bases in between. For the CDR3, the DNA is TGTGCCAGCAGCCAAGGTTTCGGAGCGGAGAGTTACAATGAGCAGTTCTTC. Amino acid sequence: CASSQGFGAESYNEQFF.

The gene calls are TRBV2 and TRBJ1-2, with D possibly TRBD1 on 5 matching bases. Trimming left V 8 bases short and J 7 bases short, with 26 bases between. Germline CDR1 SNHLY, CDR2 FYNNEI. This CDR3 spans 16 amino acids. The CDR3 DNA reads TGTGCCAGCTCTCGCCGGGTAGGAGGGGAGGTTGGTGGCTACACCTTC. It is translated as CASSRRVGGEVGGYTF.

The CDR3 coding sequence is TGTGCCAGCAGCTCTATTTTTGGGGCTTTGCAAGAGACCCAGTACTTC. It is translated as CASSSIFGALQETQYF. The chain employs TRBV5-4 and TRBJ2-5, with D maybe TRBD1 (5 bases). This CDR3 has 16 residues. Germline V gene lookup returns CDR1 SGHNT and CDR2 YYREEE (reference sequence). The V end was cut by 3 bases, the J end by 2 bases, with 17 bases between.

This chain connects TRBV20-1 to TRBJ2-7; D not resolved. This CDR3 comprises 11 residues. Per germline, CDR1 DFQATT and CDR2 SNEGSKA (reference sequence). Trimming removed 5 bases from V and 3 bases from J, with 8 bases in between. The CDR3 sequence: CSAEDIYEQYF. CDR3 DNA: TGCAGTGCTGAAGACATCTACGAGCAGTACTTC.

This rearrangement joins TRBV7-2 to TRBJ2-5; 7 bases align to TRBD1. The J segment lost 2 bases and the V segment lost 5 bases, leaving 8 bases of the junction unmatched. CDR3 length: 15 residues. The germline V gene has CDR1 SGHTA and CDR2 FQGNSA. The CDR3 DNA reads as TGTGCCAGCAGCCCCCAGGGACAGCCGCAAGAGACCCAGTACTTC. Encoded protein: CASSPQGQPQETQYF.

This clone has more than one count but fewer than ten. This rearrangement joins TRBV30 to TRBJ1-1, with a possible D match to TRBD1 (5 bases). Trimming shortened V by 1 base and J by 1 base, and 7 bases separated the two germline ends. The CDR3 has 13 amino acids. Germline V lookup: CDR1 GTSNPN, CDR2 SVGIG (reference sequence). CDR3 nucleotides: TGTGCCTGGAGTGGCCAGGGGAACACTGAAGCTTTCTTT. This gives the protein CAWSGQGNTEAFF. Drawing the rest from reference TRBV30 and TRBJ1-1, the complete variable domain is SQTIHQWPATLVQPVGSPLSLECTVEGTSNPNLYWYRQAAGRGLQLLFYSVGIGQISSEVPQNLSASRPQDRQFILSSKKLLLSDSGFYLCAWSGQGNTEAFFGQGTRLTVV.

This sequence joins TRBV19 and TRBJ1-2; possible D gene TRBD1, 5 bases. CDR3 length: 15 residues. In germline, CDR1 is LNHDA, CDR2 SQIVND (reference sequence). V was shortened by 3 bases and J by 4 bases, with 15 bases between the two germline ends. The chain's CDR3 is CASSIPGSRSYGYTF. DNA for the CDR3: TGTGCCAGTAGTATTCCAGGGTCAAGATCCTATGGCTACACCTTC.

The V call is TRBV27, the J call TRBJ1-1, with D hard to call. Germline CDR1 MNHEY, CDR2 SMNVEV (reference sequence). Trimming removed 2 bases at V and 5 bases at J, with 9 bases between. This CDR3 is built from 13 residues. The CDR3 reads CASSLGQKTEAFF. DNA for the CDR3: TGTGCCAGCAGTTTAGGCCAGAAAACTGAAGCTTTCTTT.

The J gene is TRBJ1-1, the V gene TRBV5-1; D not resolved. Germline V CDR1 and CDR2: SGHRS, YFSETQ. Trimming removed 2 bases at V and 4 bases at J, with 9 bases between. The CDR3 totals 13 residues. The CDR3 coding sequence is TGCGCCAGCAGCTTTATCGACTCCACTGAAGCTTTCTTT. It encodes CASSFIDSTEAFF.

The chain recombines TRBV5-1 with TRBJ2-1; TRBD2 matches at 14 bases. CDR1 is SGHRS, CDR2 YFSETQ, per germline. V trimming: 6 bases; J trimming: 3 bases; junction bases outside the gene matches: 8. The CDR3 contains 17 residues. The CDR3 spells CASKGTSGSMGYNEQFF. CDR3 sequence (DNA): TGCGCCAGCAAAGGGACTAGCGGGAGTATGGGCTACAATGAGCAGTTCTTC.

This chain connects TRBV2 to TRBJ1-2; tentatively, D is TRBD1 (6 bases). The germline V gene has CDR1 SNHLY and CDR2 FYNNEI. This CDR3 region has 14 residues. The V gene lost 1 base and the J gene lost 1 base, with 7 bases spanning the gap. This CDR3 reads CASSEGTVNYGYTF. The CDR3 nucleotides are TGTGCCAGCAGTGAAGGGACAGTTAACTATGGCTACACCTTC.

This clone was detected once. The sample contains more than one DNA sequence encoding this CDR3. V gene TRBV5-1 combines with J gene TRBJ1-2, with TRBD1 identical over 7 bases. Germline lookup yields CDR1 SGHRS and CDR2 YFSETQ. The J segment lost 2 bases and the V segment lost 4 bases, leaving 2 bases of the junction unmatched. This CDR3 spans 13 amino acids. CDR3 sequence reads: CASSPTGNYGYTF. CDR3 DNA: TGCGCCAGCAGCCCGACAGGGAACTATGGCTACACCTTC.

CDR3 loop: CASSQIDRAPYEQYF. The CDR3 bases are TGTGCCAGCAGCCAGATCGACAGGGCACCCTACGAGCAGTACTTC. The V gene is TRBV27, the J gene TRBJ2-7; 7 bases fit TRBD1. V gave up 6 bases and J gave up 2 bases; unmatched junction bases: 10. CDR3 length: 15 amino acids. Germline assignment: CDR1 MNHEY and CDR2 SMNVEV (reference sequence).

The chain recombines TRBV25-1 with TRBJ2-5, with 7 bases that match TRBD1. The junction had 6 bases not matched to a gene; V was cut back by 0 bases and J by 2 bases. The germline V gene has CDR1 MGHDK and CDR2 SYGVNS. The CDR3 runs to 16 residues. In nucleotides, the CDR3 is TGTGCCAGCAGTGAATATATAGGGACAGATCAAGAGACCCAGTACTTC. Its protein product is CASSEYIGTDQETQYF.

The chain combines TRBV7-9 with TRBJ1-5; D is ambiguous. There are 16 residues in the CDR3. Germline V gene lookup returns CDR1 SEHNR and CDR2 FQNEAQ (reference sequence). With 5 bases removed from V and 2 bases from J, the gap between germline ends came to 16 bases. The CDR3 protein is CASSPLGGSGNQPQHF. In DNA, the CDR3 is TGTGCCAGCAGCCCACTCGGAGGGAGTGGCAATCAGCCCCAGCATTTT.

V gene TRBV2 combines with J gene TRBJ2-2; a possible D gene is TRBD1 (5 bases). This CDR3 contains 15 residues. V was pared by 3 bases and J by 2 bases, with 10 bases between. Per germline, CDR1 SNHLY and CDR2 FYNNEI. The CDR3 sequence: CASSEVRANTGELFF. Written as DNA, the CDR3 is TGTGCCAGCAGTGAGGTCAGGGCAAACACCGGGGAGCTGTTTTTT.